These T cell receptor beta chains were read from a single sample in a study of OX40 agonist ivuxolimab in advanced cancers. TCRdb's table, derived via immunoSEQ multiplex PCR, lists solely in-frame clones and lacks some. The table has 45,000 to 55,000 clones, 83% seen once. Specimen: CD4+ or CD8+ T cells sorted from blood, collected in a trial of the OX40 agonist ivuxolimab. The source of these receptors is an adult with an advanced solid tumor such as melanoma, head and neck, liver or kidney cancer. CDR3s include the opening cysteine and the closing phenylalanine or tryptophan. The D gene is left open where the match is weak. The size of a clone is reported for some rows only, either as once, few or many, or as a class for expanded clones.

clone_size	d_call	v_call	j_call	cdr3_nt	cdr3_aa
NA	NA	TRBV6-5	TRBJ2-2	TGTGCCAGCAGTAACCTAGCCGGGGAGCTGTTTTTT	CASSNLAGELFF
NA	NA	TRBV18	TRBJ1-1	TGTGCCAGCTCACCGGGGACCTACAGTGAAGCTTTCTTT	CASSPGTYSEAFF
NA	NA	TRBV5-5	TRBJ1-4	TGTGCCAGCAGCTGGTCGCCAAATGAAAAACTGTTTTTT	CASSWSPNEKLFF
few	TRBD1	TRBV5-1	TRBJ1-2	TGCGCCAGCAGCAGATCCGGGACAGGGGGCGCCGACGGCTACACCTTC	CASSRSGTGGADGYTF
NA	TRBD1	TRBV10-3	TRBJ1-2	TGTGCCAGCAAAGGGACAGCGTTTAACTATGGCTACACCTTC	CASKGTAFNYGYTF
NA	TRBD1	TRBV2	TRBJ2-7	TGTGCCAGCAGCCTCACAGGGGGGGAGCAGTACTTC	CASSLTGGEQYF
once	NA	TRBV6-5	TRBJ1-1	TGTGCCAGCACCCTGACCGGGACATCGAACACTGAAGCTTTCTTT	CASTLTGTSNTEAFF
NA	NA	TRBV4-3	TRBJ1-1	TGCGCCAGCAGCCGCCTCAGGGATTTGTCCACTGAAGCTTTCTTT	CASSRLRDLSTEAFF
NA	TRBD2	TRBV19	TRBJ2-3	TGTGCCAGTAGTATAAGGGGACTGGCGGGGGTCACAGATACGCAGTATTTT	CASSIRGLAGVTDTQYF
NA	NA	TRBV6-5	TRBJ1-4	TGTGCCAGCAGTTACTCGTACAGCGTAGGCGAAAAACTGTTTTTT	CASSYSYSVGEKLFF
NA	NA	TRBV5-1	TRBJ1-5	TGCGCCAGCAGCTTGGGAGGGCGGATCAATCGGCCCCAGCATTTT	CASSLGGRINRPQHF
NA	NA	TRBV10-2	TRBJ2-3	TGCGCCAGCAATTACGGGGGCATAGGTACGCAGTATTTT	CASNYGGIGTQYF
few	TRBD1	TRBV4-2	TRBJ1-4	TGTGCCAGCAGCCAAACAGGGGGCGCAGATGAAAAACTGTTTTTT	CASSQTGGADEKLFF
NA	TRBD2	TRBV7-2	TRBJ2-1	TGTGCCAGCAGCCTTACTAGCGGGGGGTATCTGGTTTCACGTGAGCAGTTCTTC	CASSLTSGGYLVSREQFF
once	TRBD1	TRBV9	TRBJ2-7	TGTGCCAGCAGCTCGCGGACAGGTACCTACGAGCAGTACTTC	CASSSRTGTYEQYF
NA	NA	TRBV13	TRBJ1-3	TGTGCCAGCAGCTCCCCCACAAGTGGAAACACCATATATTTT	CASSSPTSGNTIYF
once	NA	TRBV6-6	TRBJ2-5	TGTGCCAGCAGCTTTAAGTGGGACCAGTACTTC	CASSFKWDQYF
NA	NA	TRBV6-6	TRBJ2-5	TGTGCCAGCAGCCCCTCTTGGAATTCCAGGGCCCAGTACTTC	CASSPSWNSRAQYF
NA	NA	TRBV5-6	TRBJ1-2	TGTGCCAGCAGTGAGGGGAGCTATGGCTACACCTTC	CASSEGSYGYTF
NA	NA	TRBV6-4	TRBJ2-7	TGTGCCAGCAGTGCGGACTTGAACTCCTACGAGCAGTACTTC	CASSADLNSYEQYF
NA	NA	TRBV2	TRBJ2-4	TGTGCCAGCAGTGTGATGGGAAACATTCAGTACTTC	CASSVMGNIQYF
NA	NA	TRBV5-1	TRBJ1-4	TGCGCCAGCAGCTTGGATACTAATGAAAAACTGTTTTTT	CASSLDTNEKLFF
once	NA	TRBV15	TRBJ2-3	TGTGCCACCAGCAGAGCTGTCGACACAGATACGCAGTATTTT	CATSRAVDTDTQYF
NA	NA	TRBV7-2	TRBJ1-3	TGTGCCAGCAGCCCCCGCCTAGGTTCCATATATTTT	CASSPRLGSIYF
NA	TRBD1	TRBV7-2	TRBJ1-1	TGTGCCAGCAGCCCTCAGGGGGCGCAAAACACTGAAGCTTTCTTT	CASSPQGAQNTEAFF
NA	NA	TRBV6-6	TRBJ2-2	TGTGCCACCGGGGAGGCTAACACCGGGGAGCTGTTTTTT	CATGEANTGELFF
few	TRBD2	TRBV27	TRBJ2-2	TGTGCCAGCAGTTTACGTAGCGGGGGGAACACCGGGGAGCTGTTTTTT	CASSLRSGGNTGELFF
NA	NA	TRBV7-9	TRBJ2-5	TGTGCCAGCAGCCCCTACAGGGACCCACAAGAGACCCAGTACTTC	CASSPYRDPQETQYF
NA	TRBD2	TRBV5-6	TRBJ2-5	TGTGCCAGCAGCTTGGGTTTAGCGGGGCAAGAGACCCAGTACTTC	CASSLGLAGQETQYF
NA	NA	TRBV5-1	TRBJ2-5	TGCGCCAGCAGCTTGGGCCCTCAAGAGACCCAGTACTTC	CASSLGPQETQYF
NA	NA	TRBV11-2	TRBJ2-6	TGTGCCAGCAGTTTAGACTTAGCCAACGTCCTGACTTTC	CASSLDLANVLTF
NA	NA	TRBV6-5	TRBJ1-6	TGTGCCAGCAGTGTACAGGAACCCTATAATTCACCCCTCCACTTT	CASSVQEPYNSPLHF
NA	NA	TRBV10-3	TRBJ2-1	TGTGCCATCAGTGAAGGTCAGGGGAATGAGCAGTTCTTC	CAISEGQGNEQFF
NA	TRBD2	TRBV5-1	TRBJ2-4	TGCGCCAGCAGCCCTGGAGGAGGGACTAGCGGGGGATGGAACATTCAGTACTTC	CASSPGGGTSGGWNIQYF
NA	NA	TRBV7-9	TRBJ2-7	TGTGCCAGCAGCCTGCCCCGTGGCGAGCAGTACTTC	CASSLPRGEQYF
medium-sized	TRBD2	TRBV4-3	TRBJ2-3	TGCGCCAGCAGCCAAGACGGACTAGCGGGGGGTCGTCGCGGGGATACGCAGTATTTT	CASSQDGLAGGRRGDTQYF
NA	TRBD1	TRBV5-6	TRBJ1-2	TGTGCCAGCAGCTGGGGACAGCGCTTTTATGGCTACACCTTC	CASSWGQRFYGYTF
NA	TRBD1	TRBV18	TRBJ1-1	TGTGCCAGCTCACCGCCCGGGGCAGGGGGCTTCACTGAAGCTTTCTTT	CASSPPGAGGFTEAFF
medium-sized	NA	TRBV2	TRBJ1-1	TGTGCCAGCAGTGAAGGGAGGGGTGGAACTGAAGCTTTCTTT	CASSEGRGGTEAFF
NA	NA	TRBV6-5	TRBJ1-1	TGTGCCAGCAGTTACTTGGGGGCCACTGAAGCTTTCTTT	CASSYLGATEAFF
once	TRBD1	TRBV7-2	TRBJ1-2	TGTGCCAGCAGCTTACGGGACAGAGCAGGCTACACCTTC	CASSLRDRAGYTF
NA	NA	TRBV9	TRBJ1-6	TGTGCCAGCAGCGTACTTGGGGGGAGTAATTCACCCCTCCACTTT	CASSVLGGSNSPLHF
NA	NA	TRBV15	TRBJ1-1	TGTGCCACCAGCAGATCACAGTTCGACACTGAAGCTTTCTTT	CATSRSQFDTEAFF
few	TRBD2	TRBV11-2	TRBJ2-1	TGTGCCAGCAGCCCTAGTTCGAGCGGGGGATACAATGAGCAGTTCTTC	CASSPSSSGGYNEQFF
NA	NA	TRBV19	TRBJ1-4	TGTGCCAGTAGCCTATACTCGGGGGAGGTTAATGAAAAACTGTTTTTT	CASSLYSGEVNEKLFF
NA	NA	TRBV25-1	TRBJ1-2	TGTGCCAGCAGTGAATACGGAAAGGGTTATGGCTACACCTTC	CASSEYGKGYGYTF
NA	NA	TRBV4-3	TRBJ2-1	TGCGCCAGCAGCCAAGATTGGGGGGTGAATGAGCAGTTCTTC	CASSQDWGVNEQFF
NA	NA	TRBV5-1	TRBJ2-7	TGCGCCAGCAGCGGCCAGGGTATCGACGAGCAGTACTTC	CASSGQGIDEQYF
NA	NA	TRBV2	TRBJ1-1	TGTGCCAGCAGTGAAGAGGGGGGCACTGAAGCTTTCTTT	CASSEEGGTEAFF
NA	NA	TRBV6-5	TRBJ1-1	TGTGCCAGCGGCTACAGGGACACTGAAGCTTTCTTT	CASGYRDTEAFF
few	NA	TRBV4-1	TRBJ1-3	TGCGCCAGCAGCCAAGGTTATGCGTACTCCCGGCGGGGAAACACCATATATTTT	CASSQGYAYSRRGNTIYF
NA	NA	TRBV6-6	TRBJ2-2	TGTGCCAGCAACCCGGTGACAGGAGGCACCGGGGAGCTGTTTTTT	CASNPVTGGTGELFF
NA	TRBD2	TRBV2	TRBJ2-7	TGTGCCAGCGGTAGGACTAGCGGGGCCTACGAGCAGTACTTC	CASGRTSGAYEQYF
NA	NA	TRBV10-3	TRBJ2-7	TGTGCCATCAGCGAAACTTCGACTCGACAGGCTGAGCAGTACTTC	CAISETSTRQAEQYF
NA	NA	TRBV12-1	TRBJ1-2	TGTGCCAGCGAACCCACACGGGACAGGGCCGAATATGGCTACACCTTC	CASEPTRDRAEYGYTF